What follows are 27 T cell receptor beta chains derived from one specimen sequenced in a study of cytomegalovirus exposure and HLA in healthy donors. The PCR employed 60 Vbeta primers together with 13 Jbeta primers. This table comes from immunoSEQ multiplex PCR, and its TCRdb copy is limited to in-frame clones, with some not included. The sample has around 120,000 clones; 80% are singletons. The sequenced sample was PBMCs. All receptors come from a female donor in good health and CMV-seropositive.

V gene TRBV12-5 combines with J gene TRBJ2-6; no clear D. CDR3 length: 15 amino acids. Germline loops: CDR1 LGHNT, CDR2 FRNRAP. Trimming cost V 4 bases and J 0 bases, with 7 bases left between them. The DNA for the CDR3 is TGTGCTAGTGGTTCGGTCTCCTCTGGGGCCAACGTCCTGACTTTC. Translating it yields CASGSVSSGANVLTF. The full variable domain, with the rest looked up from reference TRBV12-5 and TRBJ2-6, is DARVTQTPRHKVTEMGQEVTMRCQPILGHNTVFWYRQTMMQGLELLAYFRNRAPLDDSGMPKDRFSAEMPDATLATLKIQPSEPRDSAVYFCASGSVSSGANVLTFGAGSRLTVL.

The chain is built from TRBV29-1 and TRBJ1-5, with D uncertain. CDR1 is SQVTM and CDR2 is ANQGSEA in the germline V gene. This CDR3 has 13 residues. The V and J ends lost 4 bases and 2 bases respectively, with 9 bases between them. DNA for the CDR3: TGCAGCGTTGGGTTGGCCCGCAATCAGCCCCAGCATTTT. It translates to CSVGLARNQPQHF.

The V gene is TRBV5-1, the J gene TRBJ1-1, with TRBD1 matching over 7 bases. V dropped 0 bases and J dropped 1; count of bases not matched to a gene: 3. The V gene's germline CDR1 is SGHRS and CDR2 YFSETQ. The CDR3 contains 15 residues. This CDR3 is CASSLGGTENTEAFF. CDR3 sequence (DNA): TGCGCCAGCAGCTTGGGGGGGACAGAGAACACTGAAGCTTTCTTT.

This rearrangement joins TRBV30 to TRBJ2-2; a weak D match, TRBD1 (5 bases). V was shortened by 3 bases and J by 5 bases, with 10 bases between the two germline ends. CDR3 length: 13 residues. Germline V gives CDR1 GTSNPN, CDR2 SVGIG (reference sequence). CDR3: CAWRGLGTGELFF. As DNA, the CDR3 is TGTGCCTGGAGGGGGCTGGGGACCGGGGAGCTGTTTTTT.

The CDR3 DNA follows: TGTGCCAGCAGCTTAGGTCGGTTTCGTGGGCCCGGGGAGCTGTTTTTT. Encoded protein: CASSLGRFRGPGELFF. The V and J genes are TRBV7-8 and TRBJ2-2; D ambiguous. Germline CDR1 and CDR2: SGHVS and FQNEAQ. V dropped 1 base and J dropped 6 bases, with 15 bases sitting between them. This CDR3 has 16 residues.

The CDR3 reads CASSPARGGYTF. CDR3 nucleotides: TGTGCCAGCAGCCCCGCCAGGGGAGGCTACACCTTC. This sequence joins TRBV2 and TRBJ1-2, with TRBD1 as a possible D gene (6 bases). V was shortened by 6 bases and J by 8 bases, with 13 bases between the two germline ends. The CDR3 consists of 12 residues. Germline lookup yields CDR1 SNHLY and CDR2 FYNNEI. The full variable domain, its missing parts supplied by reference TRBV2 and TRBJ1-2, is EPEVTQTPSHQVTQMGQEVILRCVPISNHLYFYWYRQILGQKVEFLVSFYNNEISEKSEIFDDQFSVERPDGSNFTLKIRSTKLEDSAMYFCASSPARGGYTFGSGTRLTVV.

This chain joins TRBV9 and TRBJ1-5; 12 nucleotides align to TRBD1. The ends lost 4 bases at V and 7 bases at J; junction bases unmatched: 6. CDR1 is SGDLS, CDR2 YYNGEE, per germline. The CDR3 contains 15 residues. The chain's CDR3 is CASSRGQGASQPQHF. DNA for the CDR3: TGTGCCAGCAGCAGGGGACAGGGGGCATCACAGCCCCAGCATTTT. Complete variable domain (other parts from reference TRBV9 and TRBJ1-5): DSGVTQTPKHLITATGQRVTLRCSPRSGDLSVYWYQQSLDQGLQFLIQYYNGEERAKGNILERFSAQQFPDLHSELNLSSLELGDSALYFCASSRGQGASQPQHFGDGTRLSIL.

In DNA, the CDR3 is TGTGCCGAGTCTGATGGCACAGATACGCAGTATTTT. Amino acid sequence: CAESDGTDTQYF. This sequence joins TRBV10-3 and TRBJ2-3, with D unresolved. Deletions cut 11 bases from V and 1 base from J, with 10 bases between. The CDR3 is made up of 12 amino acids. Germline assignment: CDR1 ENHRY and CDR2 SYGVKD.

The gene calls are TRBV2 and TRBJ1-3; D ambiguous. The V gene lost 4 bases and the J gene lost 4 bases, with 20 bases spanning the gap. Germline lookup yields CDR1 SNHLY and CDR2 FYNNEI. This CDR3 spans 17 amino acids. CDR3 amino acids: CASSGLARPTGGNTIYF. The CDR3 DNA is TGTGCCAGCAGTGGTCTAGCAAGGCCAACGGGGGGAAACACCATATATTTT.

This rearrangement joins TRBV10-3 to TRBJ1-5, with D hard to call. The germline gives CDR1 ENHRY, CDR2 SYGVKD. V was cut by 3 bases and J by 5 bases, with 11 bases left in between. The CDR3 loop spans 14 amino acids. As DNA, the CDR3 is TGTGCCATCAGTGACCGGGGTGGGGATCAGCCCCAGCATTTT. The encoded protein is CAISDRGGDQPQHF.

The rearrangement links TRBV20-1 to TRBJ1-1; D uncertain. Trimming shortened V by 3 bases and J by 6 bases, and 8 bases separated the two germline ends. This CDR3 is 11 amino acids long. Germline V gene lookup returns CDR1 DFQATT and CDR2 SNEGSKA (reference sequence). The CDR3 is CSASLSAEAFF. Written as DNA, the CDR3 is TGCAGTGCTAGTCTGTCTGCTGAAGCTTTCTTT.

Comments on this clone: This CDR3 is also generated by other DNA sequences in the sample. The chain links TRBV15 to TRBJ2-5; 11 bases align to TRBD2. The trim removed 0 bases at V and 2 bases at J, leaving 2 bases unmatched. Germline V gene data show CDR1 as LNHNV and CDR2 as YYDKDF (reference sequence). CDR3 length equals 16 residues. The CDR3 nucleotides read TGTGCCACCAGCAGAGAGCTAGCGGGGGGACAAGAGACCCAGTACTTC. It yields the protein CATSRELAGGQETQYF.

V gene TRBV19 combines with J gene TRBJ2-2; TRBD1 aligns across 7 bases. Per germline, CDR1 LNHDA and CDR2 SQIVND (reference sequence). The CDR3 is 14 amino acids. V lost 9 bases, J lost 4 bases, and 8 bases stayed unmatched. Here the CDR3 DNA reads TGTGCCAGCCTCAGGGGGACGACCACCGGGGAGCTGTTTTTT. Protein: CASLRGTTTGELFF.

The chain joins TRBV6-1 to TRBJ1-4, with 7 bases that match TRBD1. CDR1 and CDR2 from the germline V gene are MNHNS and SASEGT. V shed 6 bases and J 6 bases; nucleotides not matched to a gene: 7. The length of the CDR3 is 14 residues. CDR3 nucleotides: TGTGCCAGCAGGTCGGCCGGGACAGATGAAAAACTGTTTTTT. Protein sequence: CASRSAGTDEKLFF.

The V call is TRBV5-4, the J call TRBJ2-5; 7 positions match TRBD1. With 3 bases clipped from V and 0 bases from J, the junction kept 11 bases outside the gene matches. The CDR3 sequence is 17 residues long. CDR1 is SGHNT, CDR2 YYREEE, per germline (reference sequence). The CDR3 is CASSSGQPNLYQETQYF. As DNA, the CDR3 is TGTGCCAGCAGCTCGGGACAGCCAAACCTATACCAAGAGACCCAGTACTTC.

V gene TRBV14 combines with J gene TRBJ2-7; a weak D match, TRBD2 (5 bases). CDR1 is SGHDN and CDR2 is FVKESK in the germline V gene. The CDR3 is 14 residues long. Trimming took off 5 bases at V and 10 bases at J, with 21 bases between the two ends. CDR3 DNA: TGTGCCAGCAGCGAGGGATTACGTTCTATAAGCCAGTACTTC. It is translated as CASSEGLRSISQYF.

The rearrangement uses TRBV5-8 and TRBJ1-1, with a weak D call TRBD1 (6 bases). The CDR3 has 13 residues. V shed 0 bases and J shed 11 bases, with 14 bases lying between them. Germline-derived CDR1 and CDR2 are SGHTS and YDEGEE. Here the CDR3 DNA reads TGTGCCAGCAGCTTGGCGAGCAGGGGAGCCGCTTTCTTT. It specifies CASSLASRGAAFF.

This rearrangement joins TRBV5-4 to TRBJ1-3; D possibly corresponds to TRBD1 (5 bases). Germline assignment: CDR1 SGHNT and CDR2 YYREEE (reference sequence). CDR3 length: 12 amino acids. With 5 bases removed from V and 2 bases from J, the gap between germline ends came to 5 bases. Written as DNA, the CDR3 is TGTGCCAGCAGGGACACTGGAAACACCATATATTTT. Its protein is CASRDTGNTIYF.

The chain is built from TRBV18 and TRBJ1-5, with D unresolved. This CDR3 has 12 residues. V was clipped by 6 bases and J by 8 bases, with 11 bases between them. Germline V lookup: CDR1 KGHSH, CDR2 LQKENI. CDR3 sequence: CASSKGGEPQHF. DNA of the CDR3: TGTGCCAGCTCCAAAGGCGGCGAGCCCCAGCATTTT.

This clone was seen more than once but under ten times. The chain is built from TRBV27 and TRBJ2-2; perhaps TRBD1 as D (5 bases). The V end was cut by 8 bases, the J end by 2 bases, with 12 bases between. The length of the CDR3 is 14 residues. Germline V gives CDR1 MNHEY, CDR2 SMNVEV (reference sequence). This CDR3 is CASQPDRNTGELFF. The DNA of the CDR3 is TGTGCCAGCCAACCAGACAGAAACACCGGGGAGCTGTTTTTT.

V usage is TRBV28 and J usage is TRBJ2-1, with 13 positions matching TRBD2. The CDR3 runs to 14 residues. Germline CDR1 reads MDHEN; CDR2 reads SYDVKM. V gave up 10 bases and J gave up 2 bases; unmatched junction bases: 2. This chain's CDR3 is CATTSGGAYNEQFF. The DNA of the CDR3 is TGTGCCACTACTAGCGGGGGGGCCTACAATGAGCAGTTCTTC.

This chain connects TRBV14 to TRBJ2-2; D gene uncertain. Trimming removed 5 bases at V and 6 bases at J, with 13 bases between. The CDR3 spans 14 residues. CDR1 and CDR2 (germline): SGHDN, FVKESK. CDR3 bases: TGTGCCAGCAGCAATGGCCTCACCCCCGGGGAGCTGTTTTTT. This translates into CASSNGLTPGELFF.

The chain employs TRBV7-9 and TRBJ1-2; no firm D call. The CDR3 sequence is 15 residues long. V lost 4 bases to trimming and J lost 4 bases, with 16 bases between them. CDR1 and CDR2 (germline): SEHNR, FQNEAQ (reference sequence). Written as DNA, the CDR3 is TGTGCCAGCAGCTCCATAGCAGCGCGGATCTATGGCTACACCTTC. It specifies CASSSIAARIYGYTF.

The gene calls are TRBV5-1 and TRBJ1-1; D is perhaps TRBD1 (5 bases). The germline V gene has CDR1 SGHRS and CDR2 YFSETQ. CDR3 size: 14 residues. V lost 3 bases to trimming and J lost 2 bases, with 11 bases between them. CDR3 coding DNA: TGCGCCAGCAGCTATTACGACAGTAACACTGAAGCTTTCTTT. Translating gives CASSYYDSNTEAFF.

The V call is TRBV11-2, the J call TRBJ1-2, with D possibly matching TRBD1 (6 bases). Per the germline V gene, CDR1 is SGHAT and CDR2 is FQNNGV. V was pared by 5 bases and J by 7 bases, with 23 bases between. This CDR3 spans 16 amino acids. CDR3 DNA sequence: TGTGCCAGCAGCAAAGGTCTTGGACAGACAGTTCGTGGCTACACCTTC. Residues: CASSKGLGQTVRGYTF.

The rearrangement uses TRBV4-3 and TRBJ2-7, with a tentative D call TRBD1 (6 bases). Germline V gene sequence: CDR1 LGHNA, CDR2 YSLEER. The CDR3 runs to 14 residues. Trimming left V 1 base short and J 3 bases short, with 10 bases between. For the CDR3, the DNA is TGCGCCAGCAGCCAAGGGGGCAGGGGCTACGAGCAGTACTTC. Encoded protein: CASSQGGRGYEQYF.

The CDR3 region has the DNA TGCAGTGCCCCAGGGAGGGGCGAGCAGTACTTC. Translation: CSAPGRGEQYF. The chain has TRBV20-1 and TRBJ2-7; 7 bases are shared with TRBD2. CDR1 is DFQATT, CDR2 SNEGSKA, per germline (reference sequence). V lost 6 bases to trimming and J lost 6 bases; unmatched junction nucleotides: 5. The CDR3 totals 11 residues.